This is a list of T cell receptor beta chains from one sample in a study of cytomegalovirus exposure and HLA in healthy donors. TCRdb's copy holds only in-frame clones and misses some; the assay was immunoSEQ multiplex PCR. The repertoire shows around 64,000 clones; the top ten hold about 2.4%. Sequenced: PBMCs. The receptors were gathered from a female donor in good health and CMV-seropositive. The CDR3 runs from the conserved cysteine through the conserved F or W.

>TRBV5-6|TRBJ1-2
CASSPLSQAEGYTF
>TRBV10-3|TRBJ2-7
CAISESGGNSYEQYF
>TRBV19|TRBJ1-5
CASSSGYYQPQHF
>TRBV5-6|TRBJ2-7
CASSLPRTGAVEQYF
>TRBV6-5|TRBJ1-2
CASSLDRIYGYTF
>TRBV29-1|TRBJ2-3
CSVGGSTDTQYF
>TRBV4-3|TRBJ2-1
CASSQETEGQGPYNEQFF
>TRBV28|TRBJ1-2
CASSSGGYGYTF
>TRBV9|TRBJ2-7
CASSPRTATYEQYF
>TRBV28|TRBJ2-5
CASSSWGSGRLQETQYF
>TRBV7-2|TRBJ2-1
CASSPSPVIEQFF
>TRBV6-1|TRBJ1-1
CASSEQGEGTEAFF
>TRBV6-1|TRBJ2-3
CASSAGTSGNGLSRDTQYF
>TRBV4-1|TRBJ1-6
CASSPGTGGNYNSHLHF
>TRBV2|TRBJ2-7
CASSEMGQGSPYEQYF
>TRBV6-4|TRBJ1-2
CASSDSSRDTGGYTF
>TRBV4-3|TRBJ2-7
CASSHGTSDAYEQYF
>TRBV7-9|TRBJ1-1
CASNNQAFVAVNTEAFF
>TRBV30|TRBJ1-1
CVSGRPWTEAFF
>TRBV7-9|TRBJ2-5
CASSFSLETQYF
>TRBV28|TRBJ1-1
CASHPPMRGLGTEAFF
>TRBV20-1|TRBJ1-1
CSASRGGEAFF
>TRBV10-1|TRBJ1-2
CASSEGREAGGYTF
>TRBV9|TRBJ2-1
CASSGQGGNYVDEQFF
>TRBV15|TRBJ2-5
CATSRAILVQETQYF
>TRBV4-2|TRBJ2-7
CASSHTSGESYEQYF
>TRBV4-1|TRBJ1-3
CASSQDLGNTIYF
>TRBV18|TRBJ2-5
CASSPRQGTVETQYF
>TRBV7-9|TRBJ2-7
CASSFGQGFSYEQYF
>TRBV19|TRBJ2-5
CASGRQGEGETQYF
>TRBV19|TRBJ2-3
CASRPFPSGGADTQYF
>TRBV18|TRBJ2-7
CASSPQRGSSYEQYF
>TRBV7-9|TRBJ1-3
CASSYVIGQGASGNTIYF
>TRBV29-1|TRBJ1-1
CSVRQGDTEAFF
>TRBV9|TRBJ2-7
CASSPMESSYEQYF
>TRBV19|TRBJ2-1
CASSTGTTNYNEQFF
>TRBV5-8|TRBJ2-5
CASSLRDRGQETQYF
>TRBV30|TRBJ1-2
CACTLRATYGYTF
>TRBV5-1|TRBJ2-7
CAWRIHEQYF
>TRBV7-9|TRBJ2-5
CASSPPRTGRQETQYF
>TRBV28|TRBJ1-2
CASTTGGGSYGYTF
>TRBV7-9|TRBJ1-1
CASSFATGVRMNTEAFF
>TRBV5-1|TRBJ1-4
CASSFRGPDNEKLFF
>TRBV28|TRBJ1-2
CASSLVEGIYGYTF
>TRBV5-1|TRBJ1-1
CASSPETGEDFF
>TRBV29-1|TRBJ2-3
CSVDGGGRADTQYF
>TRBV30|TRBJ2-3
CAWSDLGGLAGRTDTQYF
>TRBV5-1|TRBJ2-1
CASSGGRDSVFYEQFF
>TRBV9|TRBJ2-7
CASSVDSAYEQYF
>TRBV7-9|TRBJ2-1
CASRSGILNEQFF
>TRBV6-4|TRBJ1-1
CASSDSKAGWNTEAFF
>TRBV6-5|TRBJ2-5
CASSTYHGGGETQYF